This TCR beta chain was retrieved from a study of early T cells in non-severe SARS-CoV-2 infection. Across the whole study: Bulk RNA taken from unsorted whole blood was sequenced, leaving chains unpaired. Study conclusions and caveats: VDJdb matching favored anti-spike CD8 responses, missing private and CD4 specificities.

Concerning this clonotype itself: Its antigen remains unidentified.

Separate cDNA molecules each had unique molecular identifiers attached to them. TCRdb re-derived calls from the 5' RACE reads in MiXCR, one entry per CDR3 protein. The table includes about 58,000 distinct CDR3 sequences, about 11% detected once. This clonotype was obtained from an adult who was a healthcare worker with PCR-confirmed SARS-CoV-2 infection or an uninfected control (not recorded which). The donor label of this sample is uncertain. Sequencing used whole blood, obtained at baseline.

CDR3 amino acids: CASSLGGDYNEQFF. The CDR3 DNA follows: TGCGCCAGCAGCTTGGGCGGGGATTACAATGAGCAGTTCTTC. The chain has TRBV5-1 and TRBJ2-1; a possible D gene is TRBD2 (6 bases). There are 14 residues in the CDR3. Germline-derived CDR1 and CDR2 are SGHRS and YFSETQ. Trimming shortened V by 0 bases and J by 4 bases, and 8 bases separated the two germline ends.